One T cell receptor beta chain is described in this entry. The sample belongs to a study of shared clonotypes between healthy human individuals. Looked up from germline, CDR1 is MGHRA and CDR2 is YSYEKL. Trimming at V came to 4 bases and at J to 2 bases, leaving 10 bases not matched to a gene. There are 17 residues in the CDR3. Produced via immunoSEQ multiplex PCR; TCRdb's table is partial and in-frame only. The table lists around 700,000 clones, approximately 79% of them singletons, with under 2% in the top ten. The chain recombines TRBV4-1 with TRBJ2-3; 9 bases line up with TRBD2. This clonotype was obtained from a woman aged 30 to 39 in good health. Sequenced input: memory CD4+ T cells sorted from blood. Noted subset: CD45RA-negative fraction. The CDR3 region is CASSLGATSGVTDTQYF. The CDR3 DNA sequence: TGCGCCAGCAGCCTTGGGGCGACTAGCGGAGTCACAGATACGCAGTATTTT.